The 15 T cell receptor beta chains below all came from one sample that was sequenced in a study of monozygotic twins with inflammatory bowel disease. For each CDR3 protein, TCRdb gives one entry from its re-call of the 5' RACE reads, without DNA. Its table records some 200,000 distinct CDR3 sequences. The source material was blood. These receptors were taken from a human donor with ulcerative colitis or Crohn's disease, or a healthy co-twin of an affected twin (not recorded which).

The J gene is TRBJ1-2, the V gene TRBV7-2; TCRdb gives TRBD1 as the D gene, but with no DNA this cannot be confirmed. Germline assignment: CDR1 SGHTA and CDR2 FQGNSA. This CDR3 is 14 amino acids long. CDR3 region: CASTQGTGTNGYTF. Full variable domain (outside the CDR3, taken from reference TRBV7-2 and TRBJ1-2): GAGVSQSPSNKVTEKGKDVELRCDPISGHTALYWYRQSLGQGLEFLIYFQGNSAPDKSGLPSDRFSAERTGGSVSTLTIQRTQQEDSAVYLCASTQGTGTNGYTFGSGTRLTVV.

V is TRBV27 and J is TRBJ1-2. The CDR3 runs to 14 residues. Germline-derived CDR1 and CDR2 are MNHEY and SMNVEV (reference sequence). The CDR3 sequence is CASSRSGLNYGYTF.

The chain uses TRBV7-8 and TRBJ1-4; TCRdb outputs TRBD1, but without DNA this stays unchecked. Germline V gives CDR1 SGHVS, CDR2 FQNEAQ. The CDR3 runs 15 residues. The CDR3 loop reads CASSPQTGRNEKLFF.

V is TRBV5-6 and J is TRBJ1-5; the TCRdb D gene call, TRBD1, has no DNA to confirm it. Germline assignment: CDR1 SGHDT and CDR2 YYEEEE. This CDR3 has 14 amino acids. The CDR3 sequence: CASSFKGSNQPQHF.

V and J are TRBV19 and TRBJ1-3; TCRdb selects TRBD1, and the lack of DNA leaves this call unchecked. Germline V CDR1 and CDR2: LNHDA, SQIVND (reference sequence). This CDR3 contains 13 residues. The CDR3 loop reads CPSTPGQRNTIYF.

The chain uses TRBV2 and TRBJ1-2. The V gene's germline CDR1 is SNHLY and CDR2 FYNNEI. This CDR3 spans 14 amino acids. The CDR3 spells CASSGEGRPWGYTF.

The V call is TRBV5-6, the J call TRBJ1-5; the TRBD1 assignment by TCRdb is unverifiable without DNA. Germline V gene lookup returns CDR1 SGHDT and CDR2 YYEEEE. The CDR3 is made up of 16 amino acids. CDR3 sequence reads: CASSRGWGGSNQPQHF.

V and J are TRBV12-5 and TRBJ1-1. Germline loops: CDR1 LGHNT, CDR2 FRNRAP. The CDR3 spans 13 residues. CDR3 sequence: CASGLPPMGEAFF.

The V and J genes are TRBV7-9 and TRBJ1-2; absent DNA, TCRdb's TRBD1 call cannot be checked. Germline CDR1 is SEHNR and CDR2 is FQNEAQ (reference sequence). The CDR3 is 16 residues long. The CDR3 sequence: CASSLGVSVADYGYTF.

The chain has TRBV7-9 and TRBJ1-4; the TRBD1 assignment by TCRdb is unverifiable without DNA. CDR1 is SEHNR and CDR2 is FQNEAQ in the germline V gene (reference sequence). The CDR3 loop spans 15 amino acids. The CDR3 is CASSFPGAGNEKLFF.

V is TRBV5-1 and J is TRBJ1-2. The germline CDR1 and CDR2 sequences are SGHRS and YFSETQ. This CDR3 is 13 amino acids long. CDR3 amino acids: CASSLGNHYGYTF.

CDR3 region: CASSRGTYEQYF. The gene calls are TRBV18 and TRBJ2-7; TCRdb's D call, TRBD2, is unchecked because there is no DNA. This CDR3 region has 12 residues. Germline V lookup: CDR1 KGHSH, CDR2 LQKENI.

This sequence joins TRBV7-8 and TRBJ1-4; with no DNA, the TCRdb D assignment of TRBD1 cannot be verified. Germline CDR1 reads SGHVS; CDR2 reads FQNEAQ. The CDR3 is 12 residues long. This CDR3 reads CATRVDSEKLFF.

The chain links TRBV5-4 to TRBJ2-2; TCRdb's D call, TRBD1, is unchecked because there is no DNA. This CDR3 contains 15 residues. Per germline, CDR1 SGHNT and CDR2 YYREEE (reference sequence). Here the CDR3 reads CASSLPGASTGELFF.

The rearrangement uses TRBV29-1 and TRBJ2-1; checking the TCRdb D call of TRBD2 is not possible without DNA. The germline gives CDR1 SQVTM, CDR2 ANQGSEA. The CDR3 has 12 residues. The CDR3 loop reads CSTPGLAFGEFF.